Reported below is one T cell receptor (beta chain). Antigen: not known. These data are taken from a study of cytomegalovirus exposure and HLA in healthy donors. Regarding the study as a whole: Listed as cytomegalovirus-associated were 150 to 200 TCR beta chains. A missense DCLRE1C variant was associated with V- and J-gene trimming of TCR beta chains in a later analysis, and an independent cohort replicated the association.

Although they were nominally healthy when sampled, donors likely had unrecorded immune exposures. Germline lookup yields CDR1 LGHNA and CDR2 YNFKEQ. The CDR3 is 17 amino acids. V was clipped by 0 bases and J by 0 bases, with 12 bases between them. Use of 60 Vbeta and 13 Jbeta primers characterized the PCR. The assay was immunoSEQ multiplex PCR, and TCRdb's table has in-frame clones only and misses some. The table lists 150,000 to 200,000 clones, around three quarters of them singletons. Sequences were obtained from PBMCs. This receptor was taken from a woman between 40 and 55 years old in good health and CMV-seronegative. The chain is built from TRBV4-2 and TRBJ1-5, with D unresolved. CDR3 in DNA: TGTGCCAGCAGCCAAGATGCCACGAGAGTTAGCAATCAGCCCCAGCATTTT. This encodes CASSQDATRVSNQPQHF.